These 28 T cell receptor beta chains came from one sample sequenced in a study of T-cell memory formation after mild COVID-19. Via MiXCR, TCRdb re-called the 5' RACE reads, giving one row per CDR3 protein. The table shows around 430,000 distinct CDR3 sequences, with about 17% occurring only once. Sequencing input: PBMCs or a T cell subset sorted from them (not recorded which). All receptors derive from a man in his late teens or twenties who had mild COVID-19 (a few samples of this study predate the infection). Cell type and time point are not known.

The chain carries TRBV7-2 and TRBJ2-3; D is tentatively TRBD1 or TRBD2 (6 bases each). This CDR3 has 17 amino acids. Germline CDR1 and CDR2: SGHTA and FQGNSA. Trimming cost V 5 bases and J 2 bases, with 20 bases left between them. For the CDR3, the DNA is TGTGCCAGCAGCCACGCCGCGACGGGGGCTTCCACAGATACGCAGTATTTT. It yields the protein CASSHAATGASTDTQYF.

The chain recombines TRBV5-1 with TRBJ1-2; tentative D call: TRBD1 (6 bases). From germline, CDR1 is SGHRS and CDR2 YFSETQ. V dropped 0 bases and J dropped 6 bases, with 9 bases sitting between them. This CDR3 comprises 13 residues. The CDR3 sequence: CASSLGGPDGYTF. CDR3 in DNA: TGCGCCAGCAGCTTGGGGGGGCCGGATGGCTACACCTTC.

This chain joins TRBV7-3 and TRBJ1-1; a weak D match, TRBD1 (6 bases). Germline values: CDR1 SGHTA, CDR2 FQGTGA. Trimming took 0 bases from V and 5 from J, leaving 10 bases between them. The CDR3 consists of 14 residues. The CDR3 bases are TGTGCCAGCAGCTTAACGTCAGGGGAAACTGAAGCTTTCTTT. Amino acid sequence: CASSLTSGETEAFF.

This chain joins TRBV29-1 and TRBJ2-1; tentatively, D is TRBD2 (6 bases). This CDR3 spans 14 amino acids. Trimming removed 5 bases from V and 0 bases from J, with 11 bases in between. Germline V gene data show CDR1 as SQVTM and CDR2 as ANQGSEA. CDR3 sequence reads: CSVSAGSSYNEQFF. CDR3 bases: TGCAGCGTTTCTGCGGGGAGCTCCTACAATGAGCAGTTCTTC.

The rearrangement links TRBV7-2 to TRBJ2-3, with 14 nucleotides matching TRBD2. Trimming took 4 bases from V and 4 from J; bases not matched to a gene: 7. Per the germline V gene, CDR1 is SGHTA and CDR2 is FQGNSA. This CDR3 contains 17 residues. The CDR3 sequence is CASSSYQGLAGADTQYF. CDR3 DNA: TGTGCCAGCAGCTCTTACCAGGGACTAGCGGGGGCAGATACGCAGTATTTT.

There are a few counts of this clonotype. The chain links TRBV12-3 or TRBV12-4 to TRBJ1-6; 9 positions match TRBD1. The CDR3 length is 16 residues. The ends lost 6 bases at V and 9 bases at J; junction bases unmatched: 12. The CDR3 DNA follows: TGTGCCAGCAGCTTTGGGGGTGGGACAGGGCGTTCACCCCTCCACTTT. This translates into CASSFGGGTGRSPLHF.

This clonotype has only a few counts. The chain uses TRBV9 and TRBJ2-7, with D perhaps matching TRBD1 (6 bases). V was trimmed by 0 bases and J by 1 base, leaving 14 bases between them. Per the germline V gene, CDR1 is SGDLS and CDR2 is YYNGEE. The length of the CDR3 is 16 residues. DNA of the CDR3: TGTGCCAGCAGCGTAGAGGACAGAGCCCCTTCCTACGAGCAGTACTTC. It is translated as CASSVEDRAPSYEQYF.

CDR3 in amino acids: CASSPGQNIQYF. CDR3 in DNA: TGCGCCAGCAGCCCGGGACAGAACATTCAGTACTTC. The V and J genes are TRBV5-1 and TRBJ2-4, with 7 bases matching TRBD1. J gave up 7 bases and V 4 bases, and 2 bases lay outside the gene matches. The CDR3 covers 12 residues. Per the germline V gene, CDR1 is SGHRS and CDR2 is YFSETQ.

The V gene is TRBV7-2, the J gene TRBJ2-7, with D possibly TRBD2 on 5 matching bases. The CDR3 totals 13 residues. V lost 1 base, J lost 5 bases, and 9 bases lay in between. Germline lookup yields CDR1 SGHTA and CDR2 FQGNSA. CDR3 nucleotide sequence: TGTGCCAGCAGCTTAGGGGTGGGAGACGAGCAGTACTTC. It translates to CASSLGVGDEQYF.

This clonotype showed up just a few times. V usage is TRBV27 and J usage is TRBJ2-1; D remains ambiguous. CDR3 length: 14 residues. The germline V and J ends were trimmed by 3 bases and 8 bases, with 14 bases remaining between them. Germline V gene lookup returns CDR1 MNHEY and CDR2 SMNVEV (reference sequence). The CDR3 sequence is CASSFFRLGYEQFF. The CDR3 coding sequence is TGTGCCAGCAGTTTTTTCCGTCTGGGCTATGAGCAGTTCTTC.

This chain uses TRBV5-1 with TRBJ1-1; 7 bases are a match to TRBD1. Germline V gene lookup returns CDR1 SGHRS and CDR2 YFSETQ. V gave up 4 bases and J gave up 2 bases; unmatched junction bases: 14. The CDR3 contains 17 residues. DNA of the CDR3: TGCGCCAGCAGCCCGCCGCGATTTGGACAGGTAAACACTGAAGCTTTCTTT. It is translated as CASSPPRFGQVNTEAFF.

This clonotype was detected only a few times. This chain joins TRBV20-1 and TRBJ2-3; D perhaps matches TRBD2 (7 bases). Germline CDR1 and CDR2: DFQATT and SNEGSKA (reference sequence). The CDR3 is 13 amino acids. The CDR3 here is CSLNRGAGDTQYF. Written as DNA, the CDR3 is TGCAGCTTAAACCGGGGGGCCGGGGATACGCAGTATTTT.

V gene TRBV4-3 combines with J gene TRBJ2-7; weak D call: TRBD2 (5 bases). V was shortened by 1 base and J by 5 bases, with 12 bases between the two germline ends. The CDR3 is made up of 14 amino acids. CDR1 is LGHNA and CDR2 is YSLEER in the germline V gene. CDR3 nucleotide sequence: TGCGCCAGCAGCCAAGGAGGGAGTTATAACGAGCAGTACTTC. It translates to CASSQGGSYNEQYF.

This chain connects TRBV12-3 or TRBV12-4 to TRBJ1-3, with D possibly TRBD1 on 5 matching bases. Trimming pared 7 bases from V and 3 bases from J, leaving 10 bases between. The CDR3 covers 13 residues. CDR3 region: CASISDSGNTIYF. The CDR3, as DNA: TGTGCCAGCATTTCCGACAGTGGAAACACCATATATTTT.

CDR3 sequence (DNA): TGTGCCAGTAGTATTGGGACAGTCAATCAGCCCCAGCATTTT. Translation gives CASSIGTVNQPQHF. This chain connects TRBV19 to TRBJ1-5, with TRBD1 matching 7 bases. The J segment lost 3 bases and the V segment lost 3 bases, leaving 2 bases of the junction unmatched. There are 14 residues in the CDR3. CDR1 and CDR2 (germline): LNHDA, SQIVND (reference sequence). The whole variable domain, remainder taken from reference TRBV19 and TRBJ1-5, is DGGITQSPKYLFRKEGQNVTLSCEQNLNHDAMYWYRQDPGQGLRLIYYSQIVNDFQKGDIAEGYSVSREKKESFPLTVTSAQKNPTAFYLCASSIGTVNQPQHFGDGTRLSIL.

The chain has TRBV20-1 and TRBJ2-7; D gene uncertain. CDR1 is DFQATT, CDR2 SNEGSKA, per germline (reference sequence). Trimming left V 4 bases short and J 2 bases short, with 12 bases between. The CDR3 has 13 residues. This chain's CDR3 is CSAKFGDTYEQYF. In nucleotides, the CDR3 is TGCAGTGCTAAGTTCGGTGATACCTACGAGCAGTACTTC.

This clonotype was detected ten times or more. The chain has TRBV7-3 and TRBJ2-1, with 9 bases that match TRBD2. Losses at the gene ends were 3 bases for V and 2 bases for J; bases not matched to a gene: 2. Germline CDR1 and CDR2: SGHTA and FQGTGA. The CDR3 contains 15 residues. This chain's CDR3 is CASSFAGGPYNEQFF. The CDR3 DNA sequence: TGTGCCAGCAGCTTCGCGGGGGGGCCCTACAATGAGCAGTTCTTC.

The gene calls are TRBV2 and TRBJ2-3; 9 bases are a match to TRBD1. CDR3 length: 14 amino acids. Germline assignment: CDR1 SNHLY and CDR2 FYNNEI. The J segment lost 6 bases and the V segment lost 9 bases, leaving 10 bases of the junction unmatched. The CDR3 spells CASGGTGSPDTQYF. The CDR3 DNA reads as TGTGCCAGTGGGGGGACAGGGAGCCCCGATACGCAGTATTTT.

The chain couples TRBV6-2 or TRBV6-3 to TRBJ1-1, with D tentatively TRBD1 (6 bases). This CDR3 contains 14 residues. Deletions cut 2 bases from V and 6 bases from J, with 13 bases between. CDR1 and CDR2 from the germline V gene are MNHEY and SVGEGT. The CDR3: CASSYVGQQSEAFF. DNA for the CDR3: TGTGCCAGCAGTTACGTAGGACAGCAGTCTGAAGCTTTCTTT.

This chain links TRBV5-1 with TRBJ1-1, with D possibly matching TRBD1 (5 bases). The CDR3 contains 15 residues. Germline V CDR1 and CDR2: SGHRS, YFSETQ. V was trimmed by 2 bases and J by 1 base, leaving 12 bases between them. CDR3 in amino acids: CASSFDGGWNTEAFF. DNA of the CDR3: TGCGCCAGCAGCTTCGACGGGGGGTGGAACACTGAAGCTTTCTTT.

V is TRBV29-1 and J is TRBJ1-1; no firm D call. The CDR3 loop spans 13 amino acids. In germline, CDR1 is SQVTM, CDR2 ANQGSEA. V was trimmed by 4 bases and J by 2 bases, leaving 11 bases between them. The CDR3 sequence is CSVVGLHNTEAFF. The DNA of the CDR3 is TGCAGCGTTGTAGGACTTCATAACACTGAAGCTTTCTTT.

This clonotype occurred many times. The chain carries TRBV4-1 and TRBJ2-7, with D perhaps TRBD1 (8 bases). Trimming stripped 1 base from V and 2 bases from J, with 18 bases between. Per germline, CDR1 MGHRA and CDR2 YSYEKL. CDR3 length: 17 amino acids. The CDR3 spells CASSQAPIQGGAYEQYF. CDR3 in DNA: TGCGCCAGCAGCCAAGCCCCGATACAGGGGGGGGCCTACGAGCAGTACTTC.

CDR3 coding DNA: TGTGCCAGCAGCTTGGGGGGGGCGATTTACTATGGCTACACCTTC. Protein: CASSLGGAIYYGYTF. The chain has TRBV5-4 and TRBJ1-2; D may be TRBD1 (6 bases). The CDR3 sequence is 15 residues long. Germline assignment: CDR1 SGHNT and CDR2 YYREEE (reference sequence). V was trimmed by 0 bases and J by 3 bases, leaving 12 bases between them.

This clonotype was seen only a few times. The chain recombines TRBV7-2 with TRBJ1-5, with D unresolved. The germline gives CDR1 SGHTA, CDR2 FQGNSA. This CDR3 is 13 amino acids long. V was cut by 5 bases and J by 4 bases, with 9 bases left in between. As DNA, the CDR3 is TGTGCCAGCAGCAACGGACGGAATCAGCCCCAGCATTTT. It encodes CASSNGRNQPQHF.

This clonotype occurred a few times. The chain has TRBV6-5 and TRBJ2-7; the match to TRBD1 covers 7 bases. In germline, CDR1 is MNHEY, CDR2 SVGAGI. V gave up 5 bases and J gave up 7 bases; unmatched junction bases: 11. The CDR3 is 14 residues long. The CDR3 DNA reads TGTGCCAGCAGTCGAAAATGGGACAGCGAAGAGCAGTACGTC. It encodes CASSRKWDSEEQYV.

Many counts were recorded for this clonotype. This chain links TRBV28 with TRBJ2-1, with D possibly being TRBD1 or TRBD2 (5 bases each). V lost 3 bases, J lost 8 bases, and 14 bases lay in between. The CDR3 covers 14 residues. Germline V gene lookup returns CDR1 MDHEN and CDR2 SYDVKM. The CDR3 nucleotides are TGTGCCAGCAGTTTTGCTGGGGACGGGGATGAGCAGTTCTTC. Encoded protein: CASSFAGDGDEQFF. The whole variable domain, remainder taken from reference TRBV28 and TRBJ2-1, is DVKVTQSSRYLVKRTGEKVFLECVQDMDHENMFWYRQDPGLGLRLIYFSYDVKMKEKGDIPEGYSVSREKKERFSLILESASTNQTSMYLCASSFAGDGDEQFFGPGTRLTVL.

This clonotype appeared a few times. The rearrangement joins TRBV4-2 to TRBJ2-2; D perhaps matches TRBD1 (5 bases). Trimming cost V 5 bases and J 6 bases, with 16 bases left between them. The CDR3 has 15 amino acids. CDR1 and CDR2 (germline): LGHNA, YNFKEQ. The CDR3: CASSRGPQGSGELFF. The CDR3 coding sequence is TGTGCCAGCAGCAGGGGCCCTCAGGGTTCCGGGGAGCTGTTTTTT.

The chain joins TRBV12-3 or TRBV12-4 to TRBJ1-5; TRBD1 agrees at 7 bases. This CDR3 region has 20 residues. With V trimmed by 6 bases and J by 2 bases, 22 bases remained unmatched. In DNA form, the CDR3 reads TGTGCCAGCAGCAACTACCCATTGGGATGGGGACAGCGACGCAATCAGCCCCAGCATTTT. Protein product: CASSNYPLGWGQRRNQPQHF.